This TCR beta chain was found in a study of cytomegalovirus exposure and HLA in healthy donors. 60 Vbeta and 13 Jbeta primers were used in PCR. Generated by immunoSEQ multiplex PCR, the TCRdb table keeps only in-frame clones and is missing some. Of tens of thousands of clones listed, about 57% were seen once; the top ten hold about 11%. There are 16 residues in the CDR3. The V segment lost 4 bases and the J segment 4 bases; nucleotides outside the gene matches: 13. CDR1 and CDR2 (germline): SGDLS, YYNGEE. V usage is TRBV9 and J usage is TRBJ1-2, with TRBD1 matching over 7 bases. The sequenced sample was PBMCs. The TCR comes from a human donor in good health. The CDR3 coding sequence is TGTGCCAGCAGCCCCTCTCTGGCAGGGGGATTCTATGGCTACACCTTC. This encodes CASSPSLAGGFYGYTF.